The 23 T cell receptor beta chains given below trace back to one sample, sequenced in a study of ipilimumab plus nivolumab after autologous stem cell transplantation. Some clones are missing from TCRdb's copy, which holds only in-frame ones; the method was immunoSEQ multiplex PCR. The sample lists about 40,000 clones, over 90% seen once, with 0.75% to 1% in the top ten. The sample was PBMCs, taken in a trial of ipilimumab plus nivolumab as post-transplant consolidation. The receptors here all came from a male donor with multiple myeloma.

J is TRBJ1-2 and V is TRBV4-1; D might be TRBD1 (5 bases). Germline V gene lookup returns CDR1 MGHRA and CDR2 YSYEKL. Trimming left V 0 bases short and J 6 bases short, with 11 bases between. This CDR3 spans 14 amino acids. The CDR3 spells CASSQEGRGDGYTF. CDR3 DNA: TGCGCCAGCAGCCAAGAAGGCCGGGGCGATGGCTACACCTTC.

The chain is built from TRBV27 and TRBJ2-5, with unresolved D. V shed 3 bases and J shed 2 bases, with 13 bases lying between them. Germline-derived CDR1 and CDR2 are MNHEY and SMNVEV (reference sequence). The CDR3 consists of 15 residues. The CDR3, as DNA: TGTGCCAGCAGTTTTAAGGGTAGCTTTCAAGAGACCCAGTACTTC. It codes for CASSFKGSFQETQYF.

The chain joins TRBV14 to TRBJ2-7; TRBD2 matches at 7 bases. The CDR3 consists of 15 residues. The trim removed 5 bases at V and 6 bases at J, leaving 13 bases unmatched. CDR1 and CDR2 (germline): SGHDN, FVKESK. The chain's CDR3 is CASSYFAGVVSEQYF. The CDR3 DNA is TGTGCCAGCAGCTATTTTGCGGGAGTGGTCTCCGAGCAGTACTTC.

V is TRBV7-3 and J is TRBJ2-3; 13 bases fit TRBD2. The germline V gene has CDR1 SGHTA and CDR2 FQGTGA. CDR3 length: 19 amino acids. The ends lost 2 bases at V and 0 bases at J; junction bases unmatched: 8. As DNA, the CDR3 is TGTGCCAGCAGCTTAGAGCCCTTGGGACTAGCGGGGAGCACAGATACGCAGTATTTT. Encoded protein: CASSLEPLGLAGSTDTQYF.

The sample holds one count of this clone. The rearrangement uses TRBV6-1 and TRBJ2-6; possibly TRBD1 for D (6 bases). CDR1 is MNHNS and CDR2 is SASEGT in the germline V gene. The CDR3 runs 17 residues. Trimming took off 4 bases at V and 0 bases at J, with 13 bases between the two ends. This CDR3 reads CASSGTAHSSGANVLTF. The DNA for the CDR3 is TGTGCCAGCAGTGGGACAGCCCACTCCTCTGGGGCCAACGTCCTGACTTTC.

CDR3 sequence reads: CASSQDGRGGNQPQHF. As DNA, the CDR3 is TGCGCCAGCAGCCAAGATGGTAGAGGTGGGAATCAGCCCCAGCATTTT. The V and J genes are TRBV4-1 and TRBJ1-5; D is unresolved. Trimming left V 0 bases short and J 4 bases short, with 13 bases between. There are 16 residues in the CDR3. Looked up from germline, CDR1 is MGHRA and CDR2 is YSYEKL.

This chain uses TRBV2 with TRBJ1-2; D gene ambiguous. The CDR3 totals 15 residues. CDR1 is SNHLY and CDR2 is FYNNEI in the germline V gene. V lost 4 bases and J lost 4, with 16 bases in between. The CDR3 loop is CASSAPQTASYGYTF. CDR3 nucleotide sequence: TGTGCCAGCAGTGCACCTCAGACGGCTTCCTATGGCTACACCTTC.

This clone has a single count. The gene calls are TRBV25-1 and TRBJ2-1; D unclear. Deletions cut 3 bases from V and 6 bases from J, with 18 bases between. CDR1 is MGHDK and CDR2 is SYGVNS in the germline V gene. This CDR3 region has 16 residues. CDR3 sequence reads: CASSDSYVVRPNEQFF. The CDR3 DNA reads TGTGCCAGCAGTGACTCGTATGTAGTACGGCCCAATGAGCAGTTCTTC.

The V gene is TRBV4-3, the J gene TRBJ1-2; no clear D. Germline V lookup: CDR1 LGHNA, CDR2 YSLEER. Deletions cut 2 bases from V and 2 bases from J, with 9 bases between. The CDR3 spans 14 residues. CDR3 nucleotides: TGCGCCAGCAGCCAAAACCTACTGAACTATGGCTACACCTTC. Amino acids: CASSQNLLNYGYTF.

This sequence joins TRBV19 and TRBJ2-6; TRBD1 aligns across 8 bases. There are 18 residues in the CDR3. CDR1 LNHDA and CDR2 SQIVND come from the germline V gene (reference sequence). V shed 5 bases, J shed 4 bases, and the junction held 13 bases outside the gene matches. DNA for the CDR3: TGTGCCAGTAGTTCCCGGACAGGGAGAGCGTTGGGGGCCAACGTCCTGACTTTC. Amino acid sequence: CASSSRTGRALGANVLTF.

The sample holds one count of this clone. Here the CDR3 DNA reads TGCAGCGTTGAAGATCGGGGCCTAGCGGGCCGGGATGAGCAGTTCTTC. Protein product: CSVEDRGLAGRDEQFF. This chain joins TRBV29-1 and TRBJ2-1; 8 bases agree with TRBD2. The germline gives CDR1 SQVTM, CDR2 ANQGSEA. This CDR3 region has 16 residues. J lost 8 bases, V lost 0 bases, and 12 bases had no gene match.

This clone has just one count. V and J are TRBV7-8 and TRBJ2-7; TRBD1 might be the D (6 bases). Germline assignment: CDR1 SGHVS and CDR2 FQNEAQ. V lost 4 bases and J 4 bases, leaving 17 bases between the germline ends. The CDR3 is 15 residues long. CDR3 nucleotides: TGTGCCAGCAGCTCCGGGCCGGAAAGGGGGTACGAGCAGTACTTC. It translates to CASSSGPERGYEQYF.

This clone has just a few counts. V gene TRBV19 combines with J gene TRBJ2-3, with unresolved D. Germline CDR1 LNHDA, CDR2 SQIVND (reference sequence). CDR3 length equals 15 residues. V lost 4 bases, J lost 6 bases, and 17 bases lay in between. CDR3 loop: CASSSPARHRDTQYF. The CDR3 DNA reads TGTGCCAGTAGTAGTCCAGCCCGGCATCGCGATACGCAGTATTTT.

This chain uses TRBV11-3 with TRBJ2-1, with 10 bases aligning to TRBD2. The CDR3 runs 13 residues. The V segment lost 4 bases and the J segment 9 bases; nucleotides outside the gene matches: 3. CDR1 is SGHNT, CDR2 YENEEA, per germline. The CDR3 DNA follows: TGTGCCAGCAGCTCAGTAGCGGGGGGTGAGCAGTTCTTC. Its protein product is CASSSVAGGEQFF.

This chain connects TRBV5-4 to TRBJ2-7; TRBD2 aligns across 8 bases. Trimming took 4 bases from V and 1 from J; bases not matched to a gene: 10. Germline CDR1 and CDR2: SGHNT and YYREEE (reference sequence). The CDR3 contains 16 residues. The CDR3 DNA reads as TGTGCCAGCAGCCCGGCAGGGACTAGTGGGTCCTACGAGCAGTACTTC. Translation gives CASSPAGTSGSYEQYF.

This sequence joins TRBV4-1 and TRBJ2-2; 11 bases line up with TRBD2. The CDR3 runs 18 residues. Trimming removed 0 bases from V and 3 bases from J; junction bases left unmatched: 6. Per germline, CDR1 MGHRA and CDR2 YSYEKL. The CDR3 loop is CASSQEASGRMDTGELFF. The CDR3 DNA is TGCGCCAGCAGCCAAGAAGCTAGCGGGAGGATGGACACCGGGGAGCTGTTTTTT.

The rearrangement uses TRBV28 and TRBJ2-5; the D gene could be TRBD1 or TRBD2 (5 bases each). Germline V gene data show CDR1 as MDHEN and CDR2 as SYDVKM. V lost 4 bases and J 3 bases, leaving 15 bases between the germline ends. The CDR3 sequence is 15 residues long. CDR3 protein: CASSSPLGVKETQYF. The CDR3 DNA follows: TGTGCCAGCAGTTCTCCACTAGGGGTCAAAGAGACCCAGTACTTC.

The gene calls are TRBV27 and TRBJ1-2; maybe TRBD1 (6 bases). The germline V gene encodes CDR1 MNHEY and CDR2 SMNVEV (reference sequence). The ends were cut back, 7 bases at V and 7 bases at J, with 22 bases in the middle. The CDR3 has 15 residues. The CDR3 loop reads CASKQKMQGPPGYTF. CDR3 DNA sequence: TGTGCCAGCAAACAAAAGATGCAGGGGCCACCTGGCTACACCTTC.

This CDR3 reads CASSLRQGAGELFF. The CDR3 DNA sequence: TGTGCCAGCAGTTTACGACAGGGGGCCGGGGAGCTGTTTTTT. The J gene is TRBJ2-2, the V gene TRBV28; 9 nucleotides agree with TRBD1. J lost 6 bases, V lost 2 bases, and 1 base had no gene match. Looked up from germline, CDR1 is MDHEN and CDR2 is SYDVKM. The CDR3 spans 14 residues.

This clone appeared once. CDR3 coding DNA: TGTGCCAGCAGCTTAGTGGACAGAAAGCAGTTCTTC. Translation gives CASSLVDRKQFF. This sequence joins TRBV7-2 and TRBJ2-1; D possibly corresponds to TRBD1 (6 bases). V shed 1 base and J shed 11 bases, with 9 bases lying between them. This CDR3 comprises 12 residues. Germline V CDR1 and CDR2: SGHTA, FQGNSA.

V is TRBV9 and J is TRBJ2-3; 8 bases line up with TRBD2. The germline gives CDR1 SGDLS, CDR2 YYNGEE. V dropped 4 bases and J dropped 3; count of bases not matched to a gene: 4. This CDR3 contains 14 residues. CDR3 in amino acids: CASSSSGTTDTQYF. The CDR3 region has the DNA TGTGCCAGCAGCAGTAGCGGGACTACAGATACGCAGTATTTT.

The V and J genes are TRBV9 and TRBJ1-3; D ambiguous. The germline V and J ends were trimmed by 4 bases and 4 bases, with 15 bases remaining between them. Germline-derived CDR1 and CDR2 are SGDLS and YYNGEE. This CDR3 region has 15 residues. The CDR3 coding sequence is TGTGCCAGCAGCCCATCCGGGGTAGCCGGAAACACCATATATTTT. It is translated as CASSPSGVAGNTIYF.

V and J are TRBV7-2 and TRBJ2-1; TRBD2 might be the D (7 bases). Germline CDR1 and CDR2: SGHTA and FQGNSA. Trimming cost V 5 bases and J 3 bases, with 14 bases left between them. The CDR3 sequence is 15 residues long. The CDR3: CASSPRGGGYNEQFF. The CDR3 DNA reads TGTGCCAGCAGCCCCAGAGGGGGGGGCTACAATGAGCAGTTCTTC.